Below, one TCR beta chain is given with its context. What it binds is not known. Libraries for TCRalpha and TCRbeta carried sample barcodes and unique molecular identifiers via 5'RACE. TCRdb passed the 5' RACE reads through MiXCR, listing each CDR3 protein once. The data contain about 110,000 distinct CDR3 sequences, around 11% of them singletons. The data derive from a study of T-cell memory formation after mild COVID-19. Broader study findings: Clones that contracted clustered mainly in CM and EM if CD4+ and in EMRA if CD8+. Later expanders leaned toward CD4+, whereas clones contracting from day 15 to 85 were balanced CD4/CD8.

Germline lookup yields CDR1 SGHVS and CDR2 FQNEAQ. Germline trimming cut 2 bases from V and 4 bases from J; bases unmatched to any gene: 11. CDR3 length: 17 amino acids. This TCR was sampled from an adult woman who had mild COVID-19 (a few samples of this study predate the infection). Cell type and time point are not known. Sequenced input: PBMCs or a T cell subset sorted from them (not recorded which). This chain connects TRBV7-8 to TRBJ2-1; 7 bases line up with TRBD2. In DNA form, the CDR3 reads TGTGCCAGCAGCTTAAGGGAGCGGGACGATAAGTACAATGAGCAGTTCTTC. It specifies CASSLRERDDKYNEQFF.